This paragraph covers one T cell receptor (beta chain) sequence. Its antigen remains unidentified. Blood draws occurred at baseline, cycle 4 day 1, and cycle 7 day 1. V lost 6 bases and J 2 bases, leaving 10 bases between the germline ends. Germline-derived CDR1 and CDR2 are MNHNY and SVGAGI (reference sequence). This CDR3 is built from 13 residues. The data were obtained in a study of OX40 agonist ivuxolimab in advanced cancers. The wider study: Three patients showed partial responses: one hepatocellular carcinoma and two cutaneous melanoma cases. Study conclusions and caveats: CD4+ and CD8+ T cells in blood underwent clonal expansion by week 6 at 0.1 to 3.0 mg/kg. More expanded clones were seen, on average, in CD8+ T cells than in CD4+.

Here immunoSEQ multiplex PCR was the method, and the copy in TCRdb shows in-frame clones only, minus some. The data contain approximately 78,000 clones, 88% of them singletons. This chain links TRBV6-6 with TRBJ1-2; D is unclear. This clonotype was sampled from an adult with an advanced solid tumor such as melanoma, head and neck, liver or kidney cancer. The sequencing used CD4+ or CD8+ T cells sorted from blood, collected in a trial of the OX40 agonist ivuxolimab. CDR3 in amino acids: CASRVDGNYGYTF. For the CDR3, the DNA is TGTGCCAGCAGGGTGGACGGAAACTATGGCTACACCTTC.